Presented here are 20 T cell receptor beta chains from one specimen sequenced in a study of T cells in Graves' hyperthyroidism and ophthalmopathy. Template material for amplifying TCR beta CDR3 regions consisted of RNA transcripts. A first-round RT-PCR of the TCR CDR3 used the HTBI primer set. TCRdb reprocessed the multiplex PCR reads with MiXCR, giving one entry per CDR3 protein. The sample has about 270,000 distinct CDR3 sequences, 22% seen once. The sequenced sample consisted of blood. The receptors were sampled from a young man with Graves' ophthalmopathy.

The rearrangement links TRBV20-1 to TRBJ2-7; D is tentatively TRBD1 or TRBD2 (6 bases each). V lost 5 bases, J lost 4 bases, and 12 bases lay in between. The germline CDR1 and CDR2 sequences are DFQATT and SNEGSKA (reference sequence). This CDR3 has 12 residues. The DNA for the CDR3 is TGCAGTGCTGGAGGGGACAATTACGAGCAGTACTTC. The encoded protein is CSAGGDNYEQYF.

This clonotype was observed a handful of times. The chain couples TRBV28 to TRBJ2-1; 7 bases agree with TRBD2. The length of the CDR3 is 16 residues. V gave up 5 bases and J gave up 9 bases; unmatched junction bases: 16. Per the germline V gene, CDR1 is MDHEN and CDR2 is SYDVKM. CDR3 sequence (DNA): TGTGCCAGCAGTCCGGGTGGGGGAGGGAGGGGATTTGAGCAGTTCTTC. Its translation: CASSPGGGGRGFEQFF.

The chain joins TRBV5-1 to TRBJ2-7, with 12 bases fitting TRBD2. The V segment lost 1 base and the J segment 1 base; nucleotides outside the gene matches: 6. CDR3 size: 17 residues. Germline V gene lookup returns CDR1 SGHRS and CDR2 YFSETQ. The CDR3 here is CASSLKLAGGPSYEQYF. The DNA of the CDR3 is TGCGCCAGCAGCTTGAAACTAGCGGGAGGACCTTCCTACGAGCAGTACTTC.

In regard to this clonotype: This could be a read error, since a much larger clone is one nucleotide away. V and J are TRBV9 and TRBJ1-2; D may be TRBD1 (5 bases). Germline CDR1 and CDR2: SGDLS and YYNGEE. The CDR3 covers 16 residues. V was clipped by 3 bases and J by 2 bases, with 17 bases between them. CDR3: CASSGGDSGSNYGYTF. Here the CDR3 DNA reads TGTGCCAGCAGCGGAGGGGACTCAGGTTCAAACTATGGCTACACCTTC.

The sample holds many counts of this clonotype. This chain uses TRBV3-1 with TRBJ2-7; 8 bases line up with TRBD2. The V and J ends lost 4 bases and 4 bases, in that order; junction bases with no gene match: 3. In germline, CDR1 is LGHDT, CDR2 YNNKEL (reference sequence). CDR3 length equals 13 residues. The CDR3 protein is CASSRGGGYEQYF. The CDR3 bases are TGTGCCAGCAGCCGAGGCGGGGGGTACGAGCAGTACTTC.

The gene calls are TRBV20-1 and TRBJ2-7; D may be TRBD1 (5 bases). The V end lost 6 bases, the J end lost 4 bases, and 10 bases lay between the germline ends. The CDR3 runs 11 residues. Germline CDR1 reads DFQATT; CDR2 reads SNEGSKA (reference sequence). This CDR3 is CSAARGYEQYF. The CDR3 DNA reads TGCAGTGCAGCAAGGGGTTACGAGCAGTACTTC.

The chain carries TRBV7-9 and TRBJ1-1; D gene ambiguous. The CDR3 runs 17 residues. From germline, CDR1 is SEHNR and CDR2 FQNEAQ (reference sequence). Trimming took 0 bases from V and 4 from J, leaving 18 bases between them. CDR3 region: CASSLAGLSARPTEAFF. CDR3 sequence (DNA): TGTGCCAGCAGCTTAGCGGGCCTTTCCGCCAGGCCCACTGAAGCTTTCTTT.

The V and J genes are TRBV15 and TRBJ1-5; 10 positions match TRBD1. Germline CDR1 is LNHNV and CDR2 is YYDKDF (reference sequence). Trimming at V came to 4 bases and at J to 2 bases, leaving 11 bases not matched to a gene. This CDR3 spans 18 amino acids. In DNA form, the CDR3 reads TGTGCCACCAGCAACCCCCCGGGACAGGGGTTGGGCAATCAGCCCCAGCATTTT. Its translation: CATSNPPGQGLGNQPQHF.

V is TRBV28 and J is TRBJ1-1; 8 nucleotides align to TRBD1. The ends lost 6 bases at V and 1 base at J; junction bases unmatched: 10. This CDR3 spans 16 amino acids. The germline gives CDR1 MDHEN, CDR2 SYDVKM. The DNA for the CDR3 is TGTGCCAGCAGCCGAGGGGTCGGACAGGGGAACACTGAAGCTTTCTTT. Amino acid sequence: CASSRGVGQGNTEAFF.

This chain connects TRBV20-1 to TRBJ2-1; 9 bases match TRBD1. The CDR3 length is 13 residues. After removal of 5 bases from V and 4 bases from J, the junction contained 3 bases not matched to a gene. CDR1 and CDR2 (germline): DFQATT, SNEGSKA (reference sequence). CDR3 protein: CSARGTGYNEQFF. In nucleotides, the CDR3 is TGCAGTGCTCGCGGGACAGGGTACAATGAGCAGTTCTTC.

The gene calls are TRBV6-1 and TRBJ2-1; TRBD1 matches at 7 bases. V was pared by 8 bases and J by 10 bases, with 11 bases of the junction left unmatched. The germline gives CDR1 MNHNS, CDR2 SASEGT. The CDR3 covers 13 residues. DNA of the CDR3: TGTGCCAGCCGAGTAGACAGGGCAAGCGAGCAGTTCTTC. It codes for CASRVDRASEQFF.

V gene TRBV3-1 combines with J gene TRBJ2-5; 8 bases line up with TRBD1. This CDR3 region has 16 residues. CDR1 is LGHDT, CDR2 YNNKEL, per germline (reference sequence). The V segment lost 0 bases and the J segment 5 bases; nucleotides outside the gene matches: 8. The CDR3 DNA reads TGTGCCAGCAGCCAAGATTGGGCAGGGGGCGTCGAGACCCAGTACTTC. Amino acid sequence: CASSQDWAGGVETQYF.

On this clonotype: The junction does not match germline at one end; this may be a read error. The chain carries TRBV7-7 and TRBJ2-1; D ambiguous. This CDR3 contains 15 residues. Per germline, CDR1 SSHAT and CDR2 FNYEAQ (reference sequence). DNA of the CDR3: TGTGCTAGCAGCTCGGACGCGAGCTCCTACAATGAGCAGTTCTTC. It specifies CASSSDASSYNEQFF.

This clonotype was counted a few times. This chain links TRBV6-1 with TRBJ1-2; perhaps TRBD1 as D (5 bases). The CDR3 has 15 amino acids. Germline V gene sequence: CDR1 MNHNS, CDR2 SASEGT. The V end was cut by 10 bases, the J end by 0 bases, with 18 bases between. CDR3 residues: CATLVAGTTNYGYTF. The CDR3 DNA follows: TGTGCCACCCTGGTGGCGGGGACTACTAACTATGGCTACACCTTC.

This clonotype was counted many times. The rearrangement joins TRBV11-3 to TRBJ2-1, with TRBD2 identical over 14 bases. The CDR3 spans 19 residues. In germline, CDR1 is SGHNT, CDR2 YENEEA. With V trimmed by 0 bases and J by 4 bases, 8 bases remained unmatched. The CDR3 is CASSLDGGTSGRRYNEQFF. The CDR3 DNA is TGTGCCAGCAGCTTAGATGGGGGGACTAGCGGGAGAAGATACAATGAGCAGTTCTTC. Full variable domain (missing parts from reference TRBV11-3 and TRBJ2-1): EAGVVQSPRYKIIEKKQPVAFWCNPISGHNTLYWYLQNLGQGPELLIRYENEEAVDDSQLPKDRFSAERLKGVDSTLKIQPAELGDSAVYLCASSLDGGTSGRRYNEQFFGPGTRLTVL.

This clonotype was recorded at least ten times. The chain is built from TRBV12-3 or TRBV12-4 and TRBJ2-7; tentatively, D is TRBD1 (6 bases). Trimming shortened V by 5 bases and J by 3 bases, and 11 bases separated the two germline ends. The CDR3 consists of 13 residues. The CDR3 region is CASSPGQIYEQYF. Written as DNA, the CDR3 is TGTGCCAGCAGTCCCGGACAGATCTACGAGCAGTACTTC.

This clonotype was counted between two and nine times. The chain has TRBV18 and TRBJ1-1, with a tentative D call TRBD1 (5 bases). The germline V and J ends were trimmed by 3 bases and 7 bases, with 12 bases remaining between them. Germline V gene lookup returns CDR1 KGHSH and CDR2 LQKENI. There are 13 residues in the CDR3. The CDR3, as DNA: TGTGCCAGCTCACCCCAGTGGGGGGTTGAAGCTTTCTTT. Protein sequence: CASSPQWGVEAFF.

The genes are TRBV28 and TRBJ1-4; D call uncertain. The CDR3 consists of 15 residues. From germline, CDR1 is MDHEN and CDR2 SYDVKM. Trimming pared 8 bases from V and 8 bases from J, leaving 21 bases between. CDR3 nucleotide sequence: TGTGCCAGCCGAGTTTGGAGTAGTTCTGGAGAAAAACTGTTTTTT. It is translated as CASRVWSSSGEKLFF.

This clonotype was recorded a few times. V is TRBV11-3 and J is TRBJ2-2, with 12 bases aligning to TRBD2. Looked up from germline, CDR1 is SGHNT and CDR2 is YENEEA. The CDR3 length is 14 residues. V was clipped by 5 bases and J by 7 bases; unmatched bases: 2. The CDR3 bases are TGTGCCAGCAGCCCGACTAGCGGGAGCGGGGAGCTGTTTTTT. Protein product: CASSPTSGSGELFF.

A few counts support this clonotype. Here the CDR3 DNA reads TGTGCCTGGAGTGTAGTAGCGGGAGGGCCGGTGGGGGAGACCCAGTACTTC. Encoded protein: CAWSVVAGGPVGETQYF. This sequence joins TRBV30 and TRBJ2-5, with TRBD2 matching over 11 bases. The CDR3 is 17 amino acids. J gave up 5 bases and V 0 bases, and 11 bases lay outside the gene matches. Germline lookup yields CDR1 GTSNPN and CDR2 SVGIG (reference sequence).